The 15 T cell receptor beta chains given below trace back to one sample, sequenced in a study of cytomegalovirus exposure and HLA in healthy donors (dated by TCRdb to the late 2010s). Library method: the immunoSEQ multiplex PCR assay. Here the immuneACCESS table is served through TCRdb, limited to in-frame sequences with V and J called. Missing clones are a known gap in these copies; in checked studies unresolved V genes cover under half, and the rest lacks a known reason. The sample table holds hundreds of thousands of clones, of which about 87% were seen once. The top ten constitute less than 3% of the sample. The sample was PBMCs. The receptors were sampled from a man aged 18-30 years in good health and CMV-seronegative.

V gene TRBV7-2 combines with J gene TRBJ1-1; weak D call: TRBD1 (6 bases). Between the trimmed V and J ends, which lost 3 bases and 7 bases, there was a span of 12 bases. This CDR3 comprises 13 residues. Germline-derived CDR1 and CDR2 are SGHTA and FQGNSA. This CDR3 is CASSFWGGHEAFF. In nucleotides, the CDR3 is TGTGCCAGCAGCTTCTGGGGGGGGCATGAAGCTTTCTTT.

V gene TRBV6-1 combines with J gene TRBJ1-4, with no clear D. The CDR3 spans 14 residues. The V gene's germline CDR1 is MNHNS and CDR2 SASEGT. The germline V and J ends were trimmed by 6 bases and 4 bases, with 12 bases remaining between them. CDR3 sequence: CASSGERFNEKLFF. The CDR3 region has the DNA TGTGCCAGCAGCGGAGAGAGGTTTAATGAAAAACTGTTTTTT.

The chain couples TRBV9 to TRBJ2-7; tentative D call: TRBD1 (5 bases). The CDR3 is 14 amino acids. Germline-derived CDR1 and CDR2 are SGDLS and YYNGEE. V lost 0 bases and J 2 bases, leaving 9 bases between the germline ends. The CDR3 DNA reads as TGTGCCAGCAGCGTAGAGGACAACCCCTACGAGCAGTACTTC. This translates into CASSVEDNPYEQYF.

This chain uses TRBV30 with TRBJ2-1; D is possibly TRBD2 (6 bases). Germline V CDR1 and CDR2: GTSNPN, SVGIG (reference sequence). V was trimmed by 0 bases and J by 7 bases, leaving 13 bases between them. The CDR3 length is 14 residues. CDR3 DNA sequence: TGTGCCTGGAGTGTGAGCCGGGAGATTAATGAGCAGTTCTTC. It translates to CAWSVSREINEQFF.

V and J are TRBV28 and TRBJ2-5; TRBD2 matches 8 bases. Trimming at V came to 5 bases and at J to 4 bases, leaving 12 bases not matched to a gene. The CDR3 is 16 residues long. CDR1 MDHEN and CDR2 SYDVKM come from the germline V gene. CDR3 nucleotides: TGTGCCAGCAGTCAATTCTATTACGGGAGGGGAGAGACCCAGTACTTC. The encoded protein is CASSQFYYGRGETQYF.

The rearrangement links TRBV27 to TRBJ1-5; D gene uncertain. This CDR3 spans 14 amino acids. Germline V CDR1 and CDR2: MNHEY, SMNVEV (reference sequence). Between the trimmed V and J ends, which lost 2 bases and 4 bases, there was a span of 9 bases. The CDR3 DNA sequence: TGTGCCAGCAGTTTAGGTCAGACAAATCAGCCCCAGCATTTT. This translates into CASSLGQTNQPQHF.

The chain recombines TRBV28 with TRBJ1-4; TRBD1 matches 10 bases. The V gene's germline CDR1 is MDHEN and CDR2 SYDVKM. CDR3 length: 16 amino acids. Unmatched junction bases numbered 12, after V lost 8 bases and J lost 6 bases. In DNA, the CDR3 is TGTGCCAGCTCCAATCCGGGACAGGGGACCGATGAAAAACTGTTTTTT. This translates into CASSNPGQGTDEKLFF.

The chain has TRBV6-5 and TRBJ1-3; D is unresolved. Trimming removed 7 bases at V and 4 bases at J, with 5 bases between. This CDR3 has 11 residues. The germline V gene encodes CDR1 MNHEY and CDR2 SVGAGI. The CDR3 DNA reads as TGTGCCAGCACCAAAGGAAACACCATATATTTT. Residues: CASTKGNTIYF.

The chain links TRBV2 to TRBJ1-4, with TRBD1 as a possible D gene (5 bases). V gave up 8 bases and J gave up 8 bases, with 18 bases separating them. CDR1 and CDR2 (germline): SNHLY, FYNNEI. CDR3 length: 14 amino acids. In nucleotides, the CDR3 is TGTGCCAGCCGGTATGGGGGGAATGGGGAAAAACTGTTTTTT. It translates to CASRYGGNGEKLFF.

The table lists this clone with a few counts. The V and J genes are TRBV18 and TRBJ2-7; D gene uncertain. This CDR3 is built from 11 residues. Trimming cost V 1 base and J 7 bases, with 5 bases left between them. CDR1 and CDR2 (germline): KGHSH, LQKENI. The CDR3 sequence: CASSPQREQYF. CDR3 coding DNA: TGTGCCAGCTCACCACAGAGGGAGCAGTACTTC.

This clone has just one count. V is TRBV20-1 and J is TRBJ2-7; the D is unclear. This CDR3 contains 10 residues. Trimming removed 5 bases at V and 4 bases at J, with 6 bases between. The V gene's germline CDR1 is DFQATT and CDR2 SNEGSKA (reference sequence). The CDR3 reads CSASEYEQYF. The DNA for the CDR3 is TGCAGTGCTTCTGAGTACGAGCAGTACTTC.

This chain connects TRBV7-9 to TRBJ1-3; D is unclear. The length of the CDR3 is 15 residues. Germline assignment: CDR1 SEHNR and CDR2 FQNEAQ (reference sequence). V was clipped by 0 bases and J by 0 bases, with 6 bases between them. The CDR3 DNA follows: TGTGCCAGCAGCTTAGCGTCTAGCTCTGGAAACACCATATATTTT. It codes for CASSLASSSGNTIYF.

The chain uses TRBV6-6 and TRBJ1-2; 8 bases fit TRBD1. The CDR3 is made up of 15 amino acids. The trim removed 6 bases at V and 6 bases at J, leaving 12 bases unmatched. Germline CDR1 is MNHNY and CDR2 is SVGAGI (reference sequence). The CDR3 sequence is CASSLLGTGIDGYTF. The DNA of the CDR3 is TGTGCCAGCAGCCTCCTGGGGACAGGTATTGATGGCTACACCTTC.

The chain carries TRBV9 and TRBJ2-1; D may be TRBD2 (6 bases). The CDR3 length is 15 residues. Germline V gives CDR1 SGDLS, CDR2 YYNGEE. V lost 4 bases and J lost 2, with 13 bases in between. The CDR3 here is CASSLREDAYNEQFF. DNA of the CDR3: TGTGCCAGCAGCCTCAGGGAGGACGCCTACAATGAGCAGTTCTTC.

This sequence joins TRBV19 and TRBJ1-4; no clear D. The CDR3 covers 14 residues. CDR1 and CDR2 from the germline V gene are LNHDA and SQIVND (reference sequence). Between the trimmed V and J ends, which lost 4 bases and 6 bases, there was a span of 12 bases. This chain's CDR3 is CASSRGGFDEKLFF. DNA for the CDR3: TGTGCCAGTAGTAGAGGAGGGTTTGATGAAAAACTGTTTTTT.